The next 6 T cell receptor beta chains were all read from a single sample in a study of T cells after yellow fever vaccination. TCRdb itself ran the 5' RACE reads through MiXCR, one entry per CDR3 protein. The sample consists of hundreds of thousands of distinct CDR3 sequences, approximately 16% of them appearing once. The material sequenced was PBMCs, taken less than 6 days after the first yellow fever vaccination. Every receptor here comes from a man aged 18 to 29 who received the YFV17D yellow fever vaccine.

The chain couples TRBV7-3 to TRBJ2-2; 8 bases line up with TRBD2. Germline V gene sequence: CDR1 SGHTA, CDR2 FQGTGA. J gave up 6 bases and V 2 bases, and 8 bases lay outside the gene matches. The length of the CDR3 is 16 residues. CDR3 sequence reads: CASSLFGSGAAGELFF. The CDR3 coding sequence is TGTGCCAGCAGCTTATTCGGTAGCGGGGCGGCCGGGGAGCTGTTTTTT. The full variable domain, with the rest looked up from reference TRBV7-3 and TRBJ2-2, is GAGVSQTPSNKVTEKGKYVELRCDPISGHTALYWYRQSLGQGPEFLIYFQGTGAADDSGLPNDRFFAVRPEGSVSTLKIQRTERGDSAVYLCASSLFGSGAAGELFFGEGSRLTVL.

The rearrangement links TRBV12-3 or TRBV12-4 to TRBJ2-5; no clear D. Deletions cut 7 bases from V and 5 bases from J, with 17 bases between. CDR3 length: 14 residues. DNA for the CDR3: TGTGCCAGCACCCTCTACGACCGGACGGAGACCCAGTACTTC. It encodes CASTLYDRTETQYF.

This clonotype appeared a few times. The chain has TRBV11-2 and TRBJ2-1; possible D gene TRBD2, 6 bases. Trimming took off 5 bases at V and 2 bases at J, with 16 bases between the two ends. Germline CDR1 SGHAT, CDR2 FQNNGV. The CDR3 is made up of 16 amino acids. The CDR3 DNA sequence: TGTGCCAGCAGCCCCCGCGGGGTAGGAACCTACAATGAGCAGTTCTTC. Its translation: CASSPRGVGTYNEQFF.

The chain couples TRBV5-1 to TRBJ2-3, with a possible D match to TRBD2 (5 bases). Trimming pared 0 bases from V and 4 bases from J, leaving 18 bases between. The CDR3 totals 17 residues. Germline V CDR1 and CDR2: SGHRS, YFSETQ. CDR3 sequence: CASSLDISVTLADTQYF. The CDR3 nucleotides are TGCGCCAGCAGCTTGGATATTAGCGTCACATTGGCAGATACGCAGTATTTT.

A few counts support this clonotype. The chain couples TRBV13 to TRBJ2-3; maybe TRBD2 (5 bases). The CDR3 is made up of 15 amino acids. Germline V lookup: CDR1 PRHDT, CDR2 FYEKMQ (reference sequence). The ends were cut back, 9 bases at V and 1 base at J, with 17 bases in the middle. CDR3 sequence: CASYRRDQGTDTQYF. As DNA, the CDR3 is TGTGCCAGTTATCGCCGGGATCAGGGCACAGATACGCAGTATTTT.

This clonotype was found many times. The CDR3 loop is CASSQGYMTEYYEQYF. The CDR3 DNA follows: TGCGCCAGCAGCCAGGGGTACATGACGGAATACTACGAGCAGTACTTC. The chain recombines TRBV4-1 with TRBJ2-7; D is unclear. Trimming took 3 bases from V and 3 from J, leaving 18 bases between them. Germline values: CDR1 MGHRA, CDR2 YSYEKL. The CDR3 covers 16 residues.